The clone carrying this TCR beta chain was seen once. Its matching antigen is unknown. The sample originates from a study of cytomegalovirus exposure and HLA in healthy donors. Germline CDR1 is SGHTA and CDR2 is FQGTGA. The CDR3 is made up of 13 amino acids. V lost 5 bases, J lost 0 bases, and 7 bases lay in between. The PCR used 60 Vbeta and 13 Jbeta primers. The repertoire was sequenced with immunoSEQ multiplex PCR; TCRdb's copy has only in-frame clones and lacks some. The sample shows some 220,000 clones, around 89% of them seen only once. Findings and limits, study-wide: Cytomegalovirus association was listed for 164 TCR beta chains.

Sequencing was done on a sample of PBMCs. This sequence was found in a woman under 30 in good health and CMV-seronegative. V gene TRBV7-3 combines with J gene TRBJ1-1; D is perhaps TRBD1 (5 bases). CDR3 nucleotide sequence: TGTGCCAGCAGCCAAGGGGTGAACACTGAAGCTTTCTTT. It codes for CASSQGVNTEAFF.